Below, one T cell receptor (beta chain) is given with its context. The antigen remains undetermined. This sample stems from a study of cytomegalovirus exposure and HLA in healthy donors. Study-wide findings and caveats: Reportedly, TCR beta sequences accurately predicted HLA-A and HLA-B alleles in most subjects.

In the PCR, 60 Vbeta and 13 Jbeta primers were used. Produced via immunoSEQ multiplex PCR; TCRdb's table is partial and in-frame only. In the table there are 95,000 to 100,000 clones, roughly 74% of which are singletons. This CDR3 is 13 amino acids long. Per germline, CDR1 MNHNS and CDR2 SASEGT. Trimming cost V 4 bases and J 1 base, with 7 bases left between them. The clonotype was recovered from a woman aged 40 to 49 in good health and CMV-seronegative. The genes are TRBV6-1 and TRBJ1-1; possibly TRBD1 for D (5 bases). Sample: PBMCs. The CDR3 reads CASSGQPNTEAFF. Here the CDR3 DNA reads TGTGCCAGCAGTGGACAGCCGAACACTGAAGCTTTCTTT.